Listed below are T cell receptor beta chains from one sample, sequenced in a study of shared clonotypes between healthy human individuals. Here immunoSEQ multiplex PCR was the method, and the copy in TCRdb shows in-frame clones only, minus some. Of some 2,400,000 clones in the sample, approximately 96% were seen once. Material for sequencing was naive CD4+ T cells sorted from blood. These receptors originate from a man younger than 30 in good health. Each CDR3 is given with its conserved first and last residue. The D gene is left open where the match is weak. Size is omitted from some rows. Given values are once, few, many or a class for expanded clones.

TRBJ2-5	few	.	TRBV7-2	TGTGCCAGCAGCCTCCAAGAGACCCAGTACTTC	CASSLQETQYF
TRBJ1-6	.	TRBD1	TRBV7-9	TGTGCCAGCAGCCCAGGGACAGGGGACAATTCACCCCTCCACTTT	CASSPGTGDNSPLHF
TRBJ1-5	.	.	TRBV7-6	TGTGCCAGCAGCCCGTCGACAGAGCATCAGCCCCAGCATTTT	CASSPSTEHQPQHF
TRBJ2-7	.	.	TRBV27	TGTGCCAGCGCCGGTCTGGGGTCCCGCTCCTACGAGCAGTACTTC	CASAGLGSRSYEQYF
TRBJ2-6	.	.	TRBV4-3	TGCGCCAGCAGCCAGGAGAACTCTGGGGCCAACGTCCTGACTTTC	CASSQENSGANVLTF
TRBJ1-1	.	.	TRBV11-2	TGTGCCAGCAGCTTAGGGGTGTCAGAAGCTTTCTTT	CASSLGVSEAFF
TRBJ1-1	.	TRBD1	TRBV6-5	TGTGCCAGCAGGTACAGGGGGCTAGCTGAAGCTTTCTTT	CASRYRGLAEAFF
TRBJ2-5	.	TRBD2	TRBV4-1	TGCGCCAGCAGCCAAGGTGGACTAGCGGTAAAGTACCAAGAGACCCAGTACTTC	CASSQGGLAVKYQETQYF
TRBJ2-5	.	TRBD1	TRBV7-2	TGTGCCAGCAGCCCCTACGGGACAGGGGTCCGCGAGACCCAGTACTTC	CASSPYGTGVRETQYF
TRBJ2-7	.	.	TRBV12-2	TGTGCAAGTCAAAGGCTTCTTTTGACGGACTACGAGCAGTACTTC	CASQRLLLTDYEQYF
TRBJ2-3	.	TRBD2	TRBV18	TGTGCCAGCTCACCACTTGGGCTAGCGGGAACAGATACGCAGTATTTT	CASSPLGLAGTDTQYF
TRBJ1-1	few	.	TRBV25-1	TGTGCCAGCCGTCTGGTGAACACTGAAGCTTTCTTT	CASRLVNTEAFF
TRBJ1-2	few	.	TRBV20-1	TGCAGTGCTGCTCAGGGGAATGGCTACACCTTC	CSAAQGNGYTF
TRBJ2-5	.	.	TRBV25-1	TGTGCCAGCGAAGGAAGGGGCAGAGGTGAGACCCAGTACTTC	CASEGRGRGETQYF
TRBJ2-7	.	.	TRBV4-3	TGCGCCAGCAGCCGCGGCAGGGACGGAACCTACGAGCAGTACTTC	CASSRGRDGTYEQYF
TRBJ1-4	.	.	TRBV7-2	TGTGCCAGCAATTCCCAAGGGGGGCTCAATGAAAAACTGTTTTTT	CASNSQGGLNEKLFF
TRBJ2-7	.	.	TRBV5-6	TGTGCCAGCAGCTTGTCCCCGAGCGGCACCGGCTCCGAGCAGTACTTC	CASSLSPSGTGSEQYF
TRBJ2-2	.	TRBD2	TRBV6-6	TGTGCCAGCAGTTACTCCCCTAGCGGGGGCACCGGGGAGCTGTTTTTT	CASSYSPSGGTGELFF
TRBJ2-5	.	TRBD2	TRBV14	TGTGCCAGCAGCCAAATAGGGACTAGCGGCGCCCAAGAGACCCAGTACTTC	CASSQIGTSGAQETQYF
TRBJ2-1	.	TRBD1	TRBV7-2	TGTGCCAGCAGCTTACGACCTTTGGGACAGGGTATAGGTGAGCAGTTCTTC	CASSLRPLGQGIGEQFF
TRBJ2-3	.	.	TRBV6-5	TGTGCCAGCAGTACGGGCTCGGATACGCAGTATTTT	CASSTGSDTQYF
TRBJ1-2	.	.	TRBV4-1	TGCGCCAGCCGCACCTCGGAGAGATCCAACTATGGCTACACCTTC	CASRTSERSNYGYTF
TRBJ2-5	.	.	TRBV28	TGTGCCAGCAGCCGCGCCGCCTCCCCCCAGTACTTC	CASSRAASPQYF
TRBJ2-5	.	TRBD2	TRBV4-2	TGTGCCAGCAGCCAAGAAGGGACTAGCGGGGGGGCCCGGGAGACCCAGTACTTC	CASSQEGTSGGARETQYF
TRBJ1-2	once	.	TRBV28	TGTGCCAGCAGTTTAGGGGGAGGAGGCGCCGGGTATGGCTACACCTTC	CASSLGGGGAGYGYTF
TRBJ1-5	.	.	TRBV28	TGTGCCAGCATCGACCGGGGGGGAAATCAGCCCCAGCATTTT	CASIDRGGNQPQHF
TRBJ2-1	.	.	TRBV30	TGTGCCTGGAGTCCGGGGATCCCCGATGAGCAGTTCTTC	CAWSPGIPDEQFF
TRBJ1-6	.	.	TRBV5-1	TGCGCCAGCAGCTTGGGGCAGGGAGATAATTCACCCCTCCACTTT	CASSLGQGDNSPLHF
TRBJ2-4	.	.	TRBV10-3	TGTGCCATCAGTGATCCGGGGCTCGAAAACATTCAGTACTTC	CAISDPGLENIQYF
TRBJ2-7	once	TRBD1	TRBV6-5	TGTGCCAGCAGTCGAACCGGGACAGGGACCTACGAGCAGTACTTC	CASSRTGTGTYEQYF
TRBJ1-5	.	.	TRBV21-1	TGTGCCAGCTCGCGGTCGGGGATCGAGCCCCAGCATTTT	CASSRSGIEPQHF
TRBJ2-7	.	.	TRBV19	TGTGCCATCCGAAGGGTCTACGAGCAGTACTTC	CAIRRVYEQYF
TRBJ1-6	.	.	TRBV27	.	CASSLGTGGLNNSPLHF
TRBJ1-5	.	TRBD1	TRBV7-8	TGTGCCAGCAGCTCCCGGGACAGGGGCAATCAGCCCCAGCATTTT	CASSSRDRGNQPQHF
TRBJ2-1	.	.	TRBV20-1	TGCAGTGCCAGCCTAGGTGAGCAGTTCTTC	CSASLGEQFF
TRBJ2-1	.	TRBD2	TRBV5-8	TGTGCCAGCAGCTTCCGACTAGCGGGGAGGAATGAGCAGTTCTTC	CASSFRLAGRNEQFF
TRBJ2-7	.	.	TRBV7-9	TGTGCCAGCAGCTTCGATGTTCGGGGCGAGCAGTACTTC	CASSFDVRGEQYF
TRBJ2-5	.	.	TRBV11-2	TGTGCCAGCAGCCGAGGGCTTCAAGAGACCCAGTACTTC	CASSRGLQETQYF
TRBJ2-7	.	TRBD2	TRBV7-2	TGTGCCAGCAGCTTAGAACTAGCGGGAGGGCCTAGAGAGTACTTC	CASSLELAGGPREYF
TRBJ1-1	.	.	TRBV5-1	TGCGCCAGCAGCTTGCAGGGGCCAATGAACACTGAAGCTTTCTTT	CASSLQGPMNTEAFF
TRBJ1-2	few	.	TRBV30	TGTGCCAGCCTCTTGGGGCCCCTCGACGGCTACACCTTC	CASLLGPLDGYTF
TRBJ1-4	.	.	TRBV4-1	TGCGCCAGCAGCCAAGGGGGCAGTGGCGAAAAACTGTTTTTT	CASSQGGSGEKLFF
TRBJ2-1	.	TRBD2	TRBV27	TGTGCCAGCAGTCGTCTTCGGGACTACTTATACAATGAGCAGTTCTTC	CASSRLRDYLYNEQFF
TRBJ2-5	once	TRBD1	TRBV18	TGTGCCAGCTCCGGACAGGGGGAAGAGACCCAGTACTTC	CASSGQGEETQYF
TRBJ2-5	.	TRBD2	TRBV6-5	TGTGCCGTGGGGCGGGGGGGCCGCGAGACCCAGTACTTC	CAVGRGGRETQYF
TRBJ2-7	.	.	TRBV10-2	TGCGCCAGCAGGAAGAGCGGGCAGAGCTCCTACGAGCAGTACTTC	CASRKSGQSSYEQYF
TRBJ2-5	.	.	TRBV30	TGTGCCTGGAGTATGGGGGCCACAACAGAGACCCAGTACTTC	CAWSMGATTETQYF
TRBJ2-2	.	.	TRBV6-1	TGTGCCAGCAGGCGGAACAAGAACACCGGGGAGCTGTTTTTT	CASRRNKNTGELFF
TRBJ2-6	.	.	TRBV28	TGTGCCAGCATTGGAGGGTTTGGTCCTGGGGCCAACGTCCTGACTTTC	CASIGGFGPGANVLTF
TRBJ2-7	.	.	TRBV2	TGTGCCAGCAACAAGCGGACTATAGCTGAGCACGAGCAGTACTTC	CASNKRTIAEHEQYF
TRBJ1-1	.	.	TRBV7-2	TGTGCCAGCAGCTTATCGATGGCAGGGGCCAGGAACACTGAAGCTTTCTTT	CASSLSMAGARNTEAFF
TRBJ2-7	.	.	TRBV10-1	TGCGCCAGCGGCCGCCGACAGGATTACTACGAGCAGTACTTC	CASGRRQDYYEQYF
TRBJ1-2	.	.	TRBV27	TGTGCCAGCAGTTTGGACACTAACTATGGCTACACCTTC	CASSLDTNYGYTF
TRBJ2-7	.	TRBD1	TRBV6-1	TGTGCCAGCAGTGACCCGGGACAGGGGGGTGTCGAGCAGTACTTC	CASSDPGQGGVEQYF
TRBJ2-7	.	TRBD2	TRBV5-1	TGCGCCAGCAGCTTCGGGACTACCCCCAACGAGCAGTACTTC	CASSFGTTPNEQYF